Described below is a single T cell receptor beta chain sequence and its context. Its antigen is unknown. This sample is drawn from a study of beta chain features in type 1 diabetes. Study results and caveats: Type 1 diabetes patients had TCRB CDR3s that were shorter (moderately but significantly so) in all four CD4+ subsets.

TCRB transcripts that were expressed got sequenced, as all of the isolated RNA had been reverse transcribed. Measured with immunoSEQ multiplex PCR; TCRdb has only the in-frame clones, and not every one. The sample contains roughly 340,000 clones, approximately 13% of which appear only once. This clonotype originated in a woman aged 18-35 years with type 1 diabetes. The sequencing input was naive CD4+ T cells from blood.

The CDR3 protein is CASMRTATGELFF. The CDR3, as DNA: TGTGCCAGTATGAGGACAGCAACCGGGGAGCTGTTTTTT. This chain connects TRBV19 to TRBJ2-2; a weak D match, TRBD1 (6 bases). The V gene's germline CDR1 is LNHDA and CDR2 SQIVND (reference sequence). The CDR3 is 13 amino acids. Trimming removed 7 bases from V and 5 bases from J, with 11 bases in between.